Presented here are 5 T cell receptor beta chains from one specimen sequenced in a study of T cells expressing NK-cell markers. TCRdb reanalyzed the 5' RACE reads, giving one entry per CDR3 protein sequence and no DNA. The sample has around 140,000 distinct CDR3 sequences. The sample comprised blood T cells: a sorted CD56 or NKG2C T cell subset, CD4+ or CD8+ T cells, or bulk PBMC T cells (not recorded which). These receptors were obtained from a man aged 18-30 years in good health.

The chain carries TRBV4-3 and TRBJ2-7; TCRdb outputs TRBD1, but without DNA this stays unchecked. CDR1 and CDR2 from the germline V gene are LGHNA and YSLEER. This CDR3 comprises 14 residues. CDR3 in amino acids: CASSPGQGVYEQYF.

The CDR3 spells CASSYGTSADTQYF. V gene TRBV6-2 or TRBV6-3 combines with J gene TRBJ2-3. The CDR3 is 14 residues long. Germline values: CDR1 MNHEY, CDR2 SVGEGT.

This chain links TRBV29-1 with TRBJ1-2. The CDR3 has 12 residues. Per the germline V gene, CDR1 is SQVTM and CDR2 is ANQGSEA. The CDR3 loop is CSVEVEGYGYTF.

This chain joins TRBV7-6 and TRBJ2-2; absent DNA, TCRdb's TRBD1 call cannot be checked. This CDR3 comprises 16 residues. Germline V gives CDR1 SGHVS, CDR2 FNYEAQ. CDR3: CASSFEVAQGGGELFF.

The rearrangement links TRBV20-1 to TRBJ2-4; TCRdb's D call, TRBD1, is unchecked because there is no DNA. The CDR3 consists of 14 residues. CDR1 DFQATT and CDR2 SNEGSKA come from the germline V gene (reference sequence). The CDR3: CSAPDREGGYIQYF.